This T cell receptor (beta chain) stems from a study of regulatory T cells in long-lasting Graves disease. There are many counts of this clonotype. Trimming left V 5 bases short and J 3 bases short, with 11 bases between. Germline CDR1 is SGHTA and CDR2 is FQGNSA. The CDR3 length is 13 residues. With iRepertoire HTBI primers and Arm-PCR of CDR3 regions, TCR beta libraries were built. One entry per CDR3 protein, called by TCRdb with MiXCR from the multiplex PCR reads. This table holds roughly 400,000 distinct CDR3 sequences, about a fifth found once. This sample's time point: persistent/refractory GD, antithyroid drugs over 5 years with positive TRAb. PBMC RNA was the source of the TCR library. Per American Thyroid Association guidelines, Graves' disease was diagnosed.

The chain recombines TRBV7-2 with TRBJ2-7; no clear D. The source material was peripheral blood mononuclear cells (PBMCs), sampled when the disease was refractory, from a patient treated with antithyroid drugs. This sequence was found in a female donor with Graves disease. CDR3 sequence reads: CASSTTPFYEQYF. In nucleotides, the CDR3 is TGTGCCAGCAGCACCACCCCCTTCTACGAGCAGTACTTC.